Presented here are 15 T cell receptor beta chains from one specimen sequenced in a study of response to subunit inactivated influenza vaccine. TCRdb itself ran the RT-PCR reads through MiXCR, one entry per CDR3 protein. The sample has 500,000 or so distinct CDR3 sequences, approximately 10% seen once; the top ten hold about 12%. Here the sequenced sample was PBMCs from blood, taken more than 35 days after vaccination. The receptors here all came from a man in his fifties who received an inactivated influenza vaccine.

The chain carries TRBV20-1 and TRBJ2-1; 7 bases agree with TRBD1. The J segment lost 0 bases and the V segment lost 1 base, leaving 6 bases of the junction unmatched. Germline V gene sequence: CDR1 DFQATT, CDR2 SNEGSKA (reference sequence). CDR3 length equals 16 residues. In DNA form, the CDR3 reads TGCAGTGCTAGAGGAGGGGGCGGACCCTCCTACAATGAGCAGTTCTTC. It yields the protein CSARGGGGPSYNEQFF.

The chain combines TRBV20-1 with TRBJ2-2; no clear D gene. Germline lookup yields CDR1 DFQATT and CDR2 SNEGSKA (reference sequence). V lost 4 bases to trimming and J lost 0 bases, with 15 bases between them. The CDR3 has 16 amino acids. CDR3 in amino acids: CSATGPILTNTGELFF. The CDR3 coding sequence is TGCAGTGCTACGGGCCCGATCCTAACGAACACCGGGGAGCTGTTTTTT.

This clonotype was recorded many times. The rearrangement joins TRBV4-3 to TRBJ2-1; no definite D call. Germline CDR1 reads LGHNA; CDR2 reads YSLEER. This CDR3 is 15 amino acids long. V gave up 1 base and J gave up 8 bases, with 15 bases separating them. The DNA of the CDR3 is TGCGCCAGCAGCCAAGCCCTGGGCTCGGACGATGAGCAGTTCTTC. This gives the protein CASSQALGSDDEQFF.

The V and J genes are TRBV20-1 and TRBJ2-1, with D possibly matching TRBD1 (6 bases). Germline CDR1 is DFQATT and CDR2 is SNEGSKA (reference sequence). Trimming shortened V by 0 bases and J by 2 bases, and 14 bases separated the two germline ends. This CDR3 comprises 16 residues. The CDR3 loop is CSARDPGRGPYNEQFF. Written as DNA, the CDR3 is TGCAGTGCTAGAGACCCCGGCAGGGGCCCCTACAATGAGCAGTTCTTC.

This clonotype was counted between two and nine times. The chain employs TRBV6-5 and TRBJ2-7; 11 bases line up with TRBD1. From germline, CDR1 is MNHEY and CDR2 SVGAGI. The J segment lost 6 bases and the V segment lost 0 bases, leaving 4 bases of the junction unmatched. The CDR3 totals 15 residues. The CDR3: CASSYSGTGGPEQYF. The CDR3 coding sequence is TGTGCCAGCAGTTACTCTGGGACAGGGGGACCCGAGCAGTACTTC.

This clonotype was picked up a small number of times. The chain uses TRBV25-1 and TRBJ1-2; unclear D gene. Germline-derived CDR1 and CDR2 are MGHDK and SYGVNS. The V end lost 3 bases, the J end lost 3 bases, and 11 bases lay between the germline ends. This CDR3 has 14 amino acids. The CDR3 DNA is TGTGCCAGCAGTGAGCATCAACTTTACTATGGCTACACCTTC. Its translation: CASSEHQLYYGYTF.

This clonotype was observed a handful of times. The J gene is TRBJ2-5, the V gene TRBV4-1; D is ambiguous. The CDR3 sequence is 13 residues long. In germline, CDR1 is MGHRA, CDR2 YSYEKL. Trimming pared 1 base from V and 5 bases from J, leaving 8 bases between. CDR3 in DNA: TGCGCCAGCAGCCAAGGGGTTGTCGAGACCCAGTACTTC. It codes for CASSQGVVETQYF.

The chain links TRBV20-1 to TRBJ2-1; D remains ambiguous. The germline CDR1 and CDR2 sequences are DFQATT and SNEGSKA (reference sequence). V was trimmed by 3 bases and J by 11 bases, leaving 5 bases between them. This CDR3 spans 9 amino acids. Here the CDR3 DNA reads TGCAGTGCTAGCTATCAGCAGTTCTTC. Residues: CSASYQQFF.

This clonotype was detected a few times. The V gene is TRBV20-1, the J gene TRBJ2-7; D gene ambiguous. The CDR3 has 13 amino acids. Trimming stripped 0 bases from V and 3 bases from J, with 9 bases between. Germline lookup yields CDR1 DFQATT and CDR2 SNEGSKA (reference sequence). The CDR3 nucleotides are TGCAGTGCTAGAGATCGGTGGAACTACGAGCAGTACTTC. It codes for CSARDRWNYEQYF.

V is TRBV6-1 and J is TRBJ2-2; a weak D match, TRBD1 (5 bases). Trimming cost V 5 bases and J 4 bases, with 14 bases left between them. Germline V lookup: CDR1 MNHNS, CDR2 SASEGT. The CDR3 contains 15 residues. This CDR3 reads CASSPRVWFTGELFF. The CDR3 nucleotides read TGTGCCAGCAGTCCCAGGGTGTGGTTCACCGGGGAGCTGTTTTTT.

This clonotype was observed a few times. The chain joins TRBV10-3 to TRBJ1-2, with D perhaps TRBD1 (6 bases). This CDR3 comprises 16 residues. Germline V gene lookup returns CDR1 ENHRY and CDR2 SYGVKD. The germline V and J ends were trimmed by 4 bases and 8 bases, with 23 bases remaining between them. The CDR3 sequence: CAISVVRGDPSRGYTF. The CDR3 DNA is TGTGCCATCAGTGTAGTCAGGGGCGACCCATCGAGGGGCTACACCTTC.

J is TRBJ2-3 and V is TRBV10-3, with 7 bases that match TRBD2. J lost 8 bases, V lost 10 bases, and 9 bases had no gene match. In germline, CDR1 is ENHRY, CDR2 SYGVKD. This CDR3 contains 12 residues. Here the CDR3 DNA reads TGTGCCACCCTTGACCGGGGGGTTACGCAGTATTTT. It is translated as CATLDRGVTQYF.

There are many counts of this clonotype. The chain couples TRBV28 to TRBJ1-5; 7 bases line up with TRBD1. J gave up 2 bases and V 4 bases, and 5 bases lay outside the gene matches. Germline V gene data show CDR1 as MDHEN and CDR2 as SYDVKM. The CDR3 runs 15 residues. The chain's CDR3 is CASSSQGGGNQPQHF. For the CDR3, the DNA is TGTGCCAGCAGTTCTCAGGGGGGGGGCAATCAGCCCCAGCATTTT.

This clonotype was seen repeatedly, ten times or more. V is TRBV12-3 or TRBV12-4 and J is TRBJ1-1; D gene ambiguous. This CDR3 region has 13 residues. Trimming took off 5 bases at V and 3 bases at J, with 10 bases between the two ends. The chain's CDR3 is CASSGPMHTEAFF. CDR3 coding DNA: TGTGCCAGCAGTGGACCCATGCACACTGAAGCTTTCTTT.

This clonotype has only a few counts. The chain couples TRBV11-2 to TRBJ2-1, with D perhaps TRBD1 or TRBD2 (5 bases each). The CDR3 has 13 amino acids. Germline lookup yields CDR1 SGHAT and CDR2 FQNNGV. V shed 5 bases and J shed 9 bases, with 14 bases lying between them. This CDR3 reads CASSQKLGAEQFF. As DNA, the CDR3 is TGTGCCAGCAGCCAAAAACTAGGGGCTGAGCAGTTCTTC.